These 10 T cell receptor beta chains were sequenced from one sample in a study of T cells in Graves' hyperthyroidism and ophthalmopathy. Amplified regions were TCR beta CDR3 sequences from RNA transcripts. The HTBI primer set drove a first-round RT-PCR of the TCR CDR3. Using its own MiXCR run on the multiplex PCR reads, TCRdb lists one record per CDR3 protein. The sample comprises under 200,000 distinct CDR3 sequences, just under 9.5% of which are singletons, and around 20% rests with the top ten. Material: blood. The receptors originated from a woman aged 18-29 years with Graves' hyperthyroidism that later progressed to Graves' ophthalmopathy.

This clonotype was seen ten or more times. The rearrangement links TRBV19 to TRBJ2-1, with 10 positions matching TRBD2. CDR1 is LNHDA and CDR2 is SQIVND in the germline V gene (reference sequence). With V trimmed by 3 bases and J by 2 bases, 16 bases remained unmatched. This CDR3 contains 20 residues. CDR3 bases: TGTGCCAGTAGTATTACCGGACTAGCGGACTCAGCTCCAACCTACAATGAGCAGTTCTTC. Encoded protein: CASSITGLADSAPTYNEQFF.

This clonotype was observed many times. The chain combines TRBV20-1 with TRBJ1-1, with D unclear. V lost 2 bases, J lost 3 bases, and 13 bases lay in between. Germline CDR1 and CDR2: DFQATT and SNEGSKA (reference sequence). The CDR3 spans 14 residues. CDR3 sequence: CSARQGSGYTEAFF. DNA for the CDR3: TGCAGTGCTAGACAAGGGAGCGGGTACACTGAAGCTTTCTTT.

This clonotype was counted at least ten times. The V call is TRBV6-5, the J call TRBJ2-2, with D perhaps matching TRBD1 (5 bases). Germline assignment: CDR1 MNHEY and CDR2 SVGAGI. The CDR3 is 18 residues long. V was pared by 0 bases and J by 3 bases, with 17 bases between. The CDR3 spells CASSYSRGRVGDTGELFF. The DNA for the CDR3 is TGTGCCAGCAGTTACTCACGCGGTCGGGTAGGGGACACCGGGGAGCTGTTTTTT.

Ten or more counts support this clonotype. CDR3 residues: CASSEAPWTGETEAFF. Written as DNA, the CDR3 is TGTGCCAGCAGTGAAGCGCCCTGGACAGGGGAAACTGAAGCTTTCTTT. The J gene is TRBJ1-1, the V gene TRBV2; 9 nucleotides agree with TRBD1. Germline loops: CDR1 SNHLY, CDR2 FYNNEI. After removal of 0 bases from V and 5 bases from J, the junction contained 7 bases not matched to a gene. This CDR3 contains 16 residues. Full variable domain (outside the CDR3, taken from reference TRBV2 and TRBJ1-1): EPEVTQTPSHQVTQMGQEVILRCVPISNHLYFYWYRQILGQKVEFLVSFYNNEISEKSEIFDDQFSVERPDGSNFTLKIRSTKLEDSAMYFCASSEAPWTGETEAFFGQGTRLTVV.

This clonotype occurred a few times. The J gene is TRBJ2-5, the V gene TRBV30, with D unresolved. CDR3 length equals 12 residues. The V gene lost 3 bases and the J gene lost 1 base, with 6 bases spanning the gap. The germline gives CDR1 GTSNPN, CDR2 SVGIG (reference sequence). CDR3 sequence reads: CAWRRGQETQYF. CDR3 DNA sequence: TGTGCCTGGAGGCGCGGCCAAGAGACCCAGTACTTC.

About this clonotype: A much larger clone differs by one base, so this may be a read error. The V call is TRBV18, the J call TRBJ1-2, with unresolved D. The CDR3 sequence is 14 residues long. CDR1 is KGHSH, CDR2 LQKENI, per germline. The CDR3 region is CASPPLRHLDGYTF. The CDR3 nucleotides read TGTGCCAGCCCACCCCTACGACACTTAGATGGCTACACCTTC.

This clonotype was detected ten times or more. CDR3 in amino acids: CAWSGPSTGNQPQHF. In nucleotides, the CDR3 is TGTGCCTGGAGTGGTCCGTCTACGGGGAATCAGCCCCAGCATTTT. This rearrangement joins TRBV30 to TRBJ1-5; no firm D call. This CDR3 contains 15 residues. With 1 base removed from V and 4 bases from J, the gap between germline ends came to 14 bases. The V gene's germline CDR1 is GTSNPN and CDR2 SVGIG (reference sequence).

CDR3 nucleotides: TGTGCCAGCAGCCAAGGGGCAGGGGTAGATACGCAGTATTTT. It is translated as CASSQGAGVDTQYF. This sequence joins TRBV4-2 and TRBJ2-3; TRBD1 might be the D (6 bases). From germline, CDR1 is LGHNA and CDR2 YNFKEQ. Trimming left V 1 base short and J 5 bases short, with 10 bases between. The CDR3 has 14 amino acids.

This clonotype was recorded at least ten times. The chain employs TRBV7-8 and TRBJ1-1; 7 nucleotides agree with TRBD1. The ends lost 5 bases at V and 6 bases at J; junction bases unmatched: 3. Germline V gene data show CDR1 as SGHVS and CDR2 as FQNEAQ. The CDR3 loop spans 12 amino acids. The CDR3 DNA follows: TGTGCCAGCAGCCAGGGACAGCCTGAAGCTTTCTTT. This gives the protein CASSQGQPEAFF.

This clonotype showed up many times. The chain links TRBV19 to TRBJ1-5; D gene unclear. This CDR3 is built from 15 residues. Per germline, CDR1 LNHDA and CDR2 SQIVND (reference sequence). V shed 4 bases and J shed 3 bases, with 13 bases lying between them. CDR3 residues: CASSSQLMNNQPQHF. The CDR3 bases are TGTGCCAGTAGTAGTCAGCTAATGAACAATCAGCCCCAGCATTTT. Full variable domain (outside the CDR3, taken from reference TRBV19 and TRBJ1-5): DGGITQSPKYLFRKEGQNVTLSCEQNLNHDAMYWYRQDPGQGLRLIYYSQIVNDFQKGDIAEGYSVSREKKESFPLTVTSAQKNPTAFYLCASSSQLMNNQPQHFGDGTRLSIL.